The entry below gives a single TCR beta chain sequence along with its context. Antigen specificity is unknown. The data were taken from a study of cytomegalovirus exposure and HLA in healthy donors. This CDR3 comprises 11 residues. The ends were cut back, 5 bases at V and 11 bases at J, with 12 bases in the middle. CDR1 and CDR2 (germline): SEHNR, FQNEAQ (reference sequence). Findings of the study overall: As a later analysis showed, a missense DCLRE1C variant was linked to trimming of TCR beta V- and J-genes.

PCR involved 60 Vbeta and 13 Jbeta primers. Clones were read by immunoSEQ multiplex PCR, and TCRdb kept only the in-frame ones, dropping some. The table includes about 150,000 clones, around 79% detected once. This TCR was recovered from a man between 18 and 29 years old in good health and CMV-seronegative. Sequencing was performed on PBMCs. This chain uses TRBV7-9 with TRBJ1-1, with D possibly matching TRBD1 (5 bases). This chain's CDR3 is CASSRGLGAFF. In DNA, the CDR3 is TGTGCCAGCAGCCGGGGGTTGGGCGCTTTCTTT.